Below, 26 T cell receptor beta chains from the same sample are listed, as sequenced in a study of regulatory T cells in long-lasting Graves disease. Specified time point: newly diagnosed GD, antithyroid drugs for less than 3 months. Following extraction of RNA from PBMCs, that RNA was used to make the TCR library. iRepertoire HTBI primers and Arm-PCR of CDR3 regions built TCR beta libraries. From the multiplex PCR reads, TCRdb called clonotypes with MiXCR, one entry per CDR3 protein. This table has roughly 420,000 distinct CDR3 sequences, roughly 15% appearing once. This sample was also put to use in a study of T cells in Graves' hyperthyroidism and ophthalmopathy.

The sample in question was peripheral blood mononuclear cells (PBMCs), obtained at new diagnosis, from a patient treated with antithyroid drugs. These receptor sequences come from a woman aged 25 to 39 with Graves disease.

In its sample, this clonotype was seen many times. As DNA, the CDR3 is TGTGCCAGCAGCTTCTCCGGGGGCCAGGGCTACACCTTC. Amino acid sequence: CASSFSGGQGYTF. The genes are TRBV11-3 and TRBJ1-2, with D perhaps matching TRBD1 (6 bases). The CDR3 contains 13 residues. Germline V gives CDR1 SGHNT, CDR2 YENEEA. V shed 3 bases and J shed 8 bases, with 13 bases lying between them.

The chain joins TRBV27 to TRBJ1-4; possibly TRBD1 for D (5 bases). The V gene's germline CDR1 is MNHEY and CDR2 SMNVEV (reference sequence). The CDR3 is made up of 17 amino acids. V lost 7 bases, J lost 5 bases, and 23 bases lay in between. CDR3 region: CASTSGTPSGLNEKLFF. CDR3 in DNA: TGTGCCAGCACGTCAGGGACTCCTTCCGGTCTAAATGAAAAACTGTTTTTT.

This clonotype was seen many times. The chain employs TRBV7-2 and TRBJ2-3; 10 positions match TRBD1. The trim removed 5 bases at V and 0 bases at J, leaving 2 bases unmatched. Germline loops: CDR1 SGHTA, CDR2 FQGNSA. The CDR3 is 15 amino acids. The CDR3 coding sequence is TGTGCCAGCAGCGGGGGACAGGGGAGCACAGATACGCAGTATTTT. Amino acid sequence: CASSGGQGSTDTQYF.

This clonotype was observed many times. V usage is TRBV28 and J usage is TRBJ2-1, with D tentatively TRBD2 (6 bases). Germline CDR1 is MDHEN and CDR2 is SYDVKM. The CDR3 totals 16 residues. V lost 6 bases, J lost 6 bases, and 21 bases lay in between. The CDR3 spells CASRDTGEGYSNEQFF. The CDR3 coding sequence is TGTGCCAGCAGGGATACGGGAGAGGGGTATAGCAATGAGCAGTTCTTC.

This clonotype came up many times. The chain links TRBV7-3 to TRBJ2-7, with no clear D. Germline V CDR1 and CDR2: SGHTA, FQGTGA. There are 17 residues in the CDR3. The ends were cut back, 7 bases at V and 7 bases at J, with 29 bases in the middle. The CDR3 sequence: CASTLTRNIVRIYEQYF. CDR3 DNA: TGTGCCAGCACCCTCACCCGGAATATCGTGAGAATTTATGAGCAGTACTTC.

This clonotype was counted ten times or more. J is TRBJ2-2 and V is TRBV11-1, with D tentatively TRBD1 (6 bases). Germline V lookup: CDR1 SGHAT, CDR2 FQDESV (reference sequence). Trimming stripped 5 bases from V and 1 base from J, with 14 bases between. This CDR3 comprises 16 residues. The DNA for the CDR3 is TGTGCCAGCAGCCTCGGACAGCTACTGAACACCGGGGAGCTGTTTTTT. Translation: CASSLGQLLNTGELFF.

This clonotype was picked up a small number of times. This CDR3 is CASRSGLADEQFF. The CDR3 DNA reads as TGTGCCAGCAGGTCGGGACTAGCGGATGAGCAGTTCTTC. The chain joins TRBV7-3 to TRBJ2-1, with 11 bases that match TRBD2. CDR3 length: 13 amino acids. Germline assignment: CDR1 SGHTA and CDR2 FQGTGA. J lost 8 bases, V lost 6 bases, and 3 bases had no gene match.

This clonotype was seen at least ten times. The J gene is TRBJ1-2, the V gene TRBV7-2, with TRBD1 matching over 10 bases. The CDR3 covers 14 residues. The junction had 4 bases not matched to a gene; V was cut back by 5 bases and J by 4 bases. CDR1 is SGHTA and CDR2 is FQGNSA in the germline V gene. The CDR3 DNA reads TGTGCCAGCAGCCAGGACAGGGGGGGCTATGGCTACACCTTC. This encodes CASSQDRGGYGYTF.

This clonotype was recorded at least ten times. The chain recombines TRBV7-9 with TRBJ1-1, with D unresolved. The CDR3 is 15 residues long. V was shortened by 3 bases and J by 0 bases, with 11 bases between the two germline ends. Germline V gene lookup returns CDR1 SEHNR and CDR2 FQNEAQ (reference sequence). The CDR3 loop reads CASSFGVPMNTEAFF. In DNA, the CDR3 is TGTGCCAGCAGCTTTGGGGTCCCGATGAACACTGAAGCTTTCTTT.

The genes are TRBV6-1 and TRBJ2-7; TRBD2 aligns across 7 bases. There are 15 residues in the CDR3. The germline gives CDR1 MNHNS, CDR2 SASEGT. Losses at the gene ends were 5 bases for V and 1 base for J; bases not matched to a gene: 8. CDR3 loop: CASSPNTGGSYEQYF. The CDR3 DNA follows: TGTGCCAGCAGTCCGAACACCGGGGGGTCCTACGAGCAGTACTTC.

This clonotype has a count of ten or more. The gene calls are TRBV20-1 and TRBJ1-6; D is undetermined. V shed 6 bases and J shed 9 bases, with 24 bases lying between them. Germline assignment: CDR1 DFQATT and CDR2 SNEGSKA (reference sequence). This CDR3 has 16 amino acids. The CDR3 protein is CSAPIPSHDSASPLHF. The CDR3 DNA is TGCAGTGCGCCCATCCCCAGCCACGACTCCGCTTCACCCCTCCACTTT.

This clonotype was recorded a few times. This chain uses TRBV6-5 with TRBJ2-2; 7 bases match TRBD1. This CDR3 has 17 amino acids. The junction had 6 bases not matched to a gene; V was cut back by 2 bases and J by 0 bases. Looked up from germline, CDR1 is MNHEY and CDR2 is SVGAGI. This chain's CDR3 is CASSYPRGQTNTGELFF. The CDR3 DNA follows: TGTGCCAGCAGTTACCCCCGGGGACAGACGAACACCGGGGAGCTGTTTTTT.

This clonotype has a count of ten or more. The genes are TRBV24-1 and TRBJ2-1, with a tentative D call TRBD1 (5 bases). The ends were cut back, 0 bases at V and 7 bases at J, with 12 bases in the middle. From germline, CDR1 is KGHDR and CDR2 SFDVKD. This CDR3 is 15 amino acids long. This chain's CDR3 is CATSDLVGPRNEQFF. CDR3 DNA sequence: TGTGCCACCAGTGATTTGGTGGGGCCGAGGAATGAGCAGTTCTTC.

This clonotype has ten or more counts. V and J are TRBV28 and TRBJ1-1; 12 bases are a match to TRBD1. The CDR3 has 13 amino acids. CDR1 MDHEN and CDR2 SYDVKM come from the germline V gene. Trimming removed 11 bases from V and 5 bases from J; junction bases left unmatched: 6. CDR3 DNA sequence: TGTGCCGGGGACAGGGGGCGCGGAACTGAAGCTTTCTTT. Protein sequence: CAGDRGRGTEAFF.

The V gene is TRBV7-2, the J gene TRBJ2-7, with a possible D match to TRBD1 (6 bases). CDR1 and CDR2 from the germline V gene are SGHTA and FQGNSA. The CDR3 totals 13 residues. Between the trimmed V and J ends, which lost 8 bases and 6 bases, there was a span of 17 bases. Here the CDR3 reads CASGWDNGGEQYF. CDR3 nucleotide sequence: TGTGCCAGCGGGTGGGACAACGGCGGCGAGCAGTACTTC.

Ten or more counts support this clonotype. This rearrangement joins TRBV24-1 to TRBJ2-3; tentatively, D is TRBD2 (6 bases). Between the trimmed V and J ends, which lost 9 bases and 4 bases, there was a span of 25 bases. This CDR3 is built from 17 residues. Germline V gives CDR1 KGHDR, CDR2 SFDVKD. The CDR3: CATQATVHGGVADTQYF. The CDR3 DNA sequence: TGTGCCACCCAGGCAACAGTCCACGGGGGAGTGGCAGATACGCAGTATTTT.

The V gene is TRBV20-1, the J gene TRBJ1-5, with TRBD1 identical over 8 bases. The CDR3 covers 15 residues. V shed 6 bases, J shed 6 bases, and the junction held 13 bases outside the gene matches. Germline CDR1 reads DFQATT; CDR2 reads SNEGSKA (reference sequence). CDR3 in DNA: TGCAGTGCAACTACTCAGGGGGCGTTTGGTCAGCCCCAGCATTTT. As protein: CSATTQGAFGQPQHF.

This clonotype was detected a few times. The V gene is TRBV19, the J gene TRBJ1-4; weak D call: TRBD1 (6 bases). Germline CDR1 is LNHDA and CDR2 is SQIVND (reference sequence). The V and J ends lost 4 bases and 7 bases respectively, with 19 bases between them. CDR3 length: 16 residues. CDR3 amino acids: CASSRDHRAFGEKLFF. In nucleotides, the CDR3 is TGTGCCAGTAGTAGGGATCACAGGGCTTTCGGTGAAAAACTGTTTTTT.

Notes on this clonotype: A far larger clone differs by one base, so this is likely a read error. CDR3 nucleotides: TGTGCCAGCAGCTTAAGTTCTCTTGGCCTAACGAACTACAATGAGCAGTTCTTC. This encodes CASSLSSLGLTNYNEQFF. The rearrangement links TRBV7-9 to TRBJ2-1; D is undetermined. V was trimmed by 2 bases and J by 3 bases, leaving 20 bases between them. There are 18 residues in the CDR3. CDR1 and CDR2 from the germline V gene are SEHNR and FQNEAQ (reference sequence).

The sample holds many counts of this clonotype. This sequence joins TRBV20-1 and TRBJ2-7; 7 bases line up with TRBD2. Germline-derived CDR1 and CDR2 are DFQATT and SNEGSKA (reference sequence). The CDR3 consists of 12 residues. Germline trimming cut 3 bases from V and 3 bases from J; bases unmatched to any gene: 2. The CDR3, as DNA: TGCAGTGCTAGGGGGACTAACTACGAGCAGTACTTC. Translation: CSARGTNYEQYF.

This clonotype was observed many times. V and J are TRBV27 and TRBJ2-3; D is possibly TRBD1 or TRBD2 (5 bases each). In germline, CDR1 is MNHEY, CDR2 SMNVEV (reference sequence). The CDR3 loop spans 15 amino acids. Trimming pared 1 base from V and 4 bases from J, leaving 12 bases between. The CDR3 DNA sequence: TGTGCCAGCAGTTTATGGGCGGTGGGGGCAGATACGCAGTATTTT. This codes for CASSLWAVGADTQYF.

This clonotype turned up a few times. The V call is TRBV9, the J call TRBJ1-3; D not resolved. Per the germline V gene, CDR1 is SGDLS and CDR2 is YYNGEE. There are 15 residues in the CDR3. Trimming left V 0 bases short and J 4 bases short, with 11 bases between. For the CDR3, the DNA is TGTGCCAGCAGCGTAGTGGGATCTGCGGGAAACACCATATATTTT. Translating it yields CASSVVGSAGNTIYF.

In its sample, this clonotype was seen many times. This rearrangement joins TRBV6-1 to TRBJ2-2; perhaps D is TRBD1 or TRBD2 (6 bases each). The CDR3 runs to 14 residues. The germline gives CDR1 MNHNS, CDR2 SASEGT. Trimming took 7 bases from V and 1 from J, leaving 10 bases between them. DNA of the CDR3: TGTGCCAGCACACGGGGGCAGAACACCGGGGAGCTGTTTTTT. Its protein product is CASTRGQNTGELFF.

This clonotype was picked up a small number of times. The chain uses TRBV11-2 and TRBJ1-3, with D unresolved. The CDR3 contains 15 residues. The V gene's germline CDR1 is SGHAT and CDR2 FQNNGV. The ends were cut back, 5 bases at V and 1 base at J, with 12 bases in the middle. The chain's CDR3 is CASSQKLGSGNTIYF. CDR3 in DNA: TGTGCCAGCAGCCAAAAGCTGGGGTCTGGAAACACCATATATTTT.

The J gene is TRBJ2-3, the V gene TRBV6-1; weak D call: TRBD1 (6 bases). The CDR3 contains 15 residues. Trimming stripped 10 bases from V and 5 bases from J, with 22 bases between. CDR1 MNHNS and CDR2 SASEGT come from the germline V gene. CDR3 protein: CATHPGTPHLDTQYF. In nucleotides, the CDR3 is TGTGCCACCCATCCCGGGACACCACACTTAGATACGCAGTATTTT.

This clonotype appeared many times. This chain connects TRBV30 to TRBJ2-7, with a weak D call TRBD1 (6 bases). The V end lost 5 bases, the J end lost 3 bases, and 14 bases lay between the germline ends. Germline lookup yields CDR1 GTSNPN and CDR2 SVGIG (reference sequence). This CDR3 has 13 residues. The CDR3 nucleotides read TGTGCCTGGCGCCCCCAGGACAGCTACGAGCAGTACTTC. Protein: CAWRPQDSYEQYF.